The entry below describes one TCR beta chain. This clone was observed once. Its antigen is not yet known. No much larger clone is present one base from it, and per-base qualities are unavailable. The sample's time point label, decoded: 24 weeks on oral tofacitinib. The intended sense of this specimen's treatment or condition label: oral pan-JAK inhibitor, 5-10 mg twice daily. Peripheral blood and lesional scalp punch biopsies were obtained from patients with alopecia areata. PBMCs were separated by density centrifugation and stained for CD3, CD4 and CD8, after which CD4+ and CD8+ T cells were sorted on a FACSAria. This record belongs to a study of CD8+ T cells in alopecia areata (dated by TCRdb to the late 2010s). For the wider study: Treated patients were enrolled in an open-label pilot trial of oral tofacitinib, 5 to 10 mg twice daily, for moderate-to-severe alopecia areata. Patients received tofacitinib for 6 to 18 months and were then followed off drug for 6 months to check for delayed response and recurrence. In treated patients, disease severity was measured using the SALT score, which gives the percentage of scalp surface area affected. To study T cell clonal expansion in alopecia areata, the researchers applied high-throughput TCRbeta sequencing to both the C3H/HeJ mouse model and human patients. On the human side, TCRbeta sequencing was run on scalp tissue and on sorted CD4+ and CD8+ peripheral blood T cells from healthy controls and from alopecia areata patients with either patchy or totalis/universalis disease. Tofacitinib-treated patients had biopsies at baseline and at 4 and 24 weeks of treatment, with a later scalp biopsy in several patients. Scalp clonality was compared among normal scalp (n=4), patchy alopecia areata scalp (n=8), and alopecia totalis/universalis scalp (n=8). RNA was obtained with the PAXgene miRNA kit for fixed scalp, the miRNeasy kit for PBMCs, and the RNeasy kit for mouse skin. TCRbeta CDR3 regions were amplified by immunoSEQ multiplex PCR using 35 Vbeta forward and 13 Jbeta reverse primers.

Preparation of the library involved the immunoSEQ multiplex PCR assay. RNA was extracted from all samples and reverse transcribed into cDNA, which served as template for TCR sequencing. SuperScript III was used for first-strand cDNA synthesis, primed with a 2:1 mix of oligo-dT and random hexamers. A synthetic immune receptor repertoire was used to assess amplification bias, and residual bias was removed computationally. As for how the authors treated the data: Raw reads were preprocessed to remove errors, and CDR3 was defined by IMGT conventions from the conserved cysteine to phenylalanine. Clonality was computed as 1 minus the Shannon entropy, with the entropy normalized by log2 of the number of productive unique TCRs. Scalp TCRbeta sequences were cross-referenced with sorted blood CD4 and CD8 repertoires so that the CD4 or CD8 identity of scalp clones could be inferred. As stored in TCRdb, this immuneACCESS dataset retains in-frame rearrangements with V and J assigned. A fraction of the clones does not appear; measured against another copy, unresolved V genes explain less than half of the discrepancy, and the remainder lacks a known reason. The D gene and trimming were derived from the DNA, and the V and J assignments and clone size from that table. The sample table holds about 190,000 clones, of which 60% were seen once. The ten biggest clones cover around 0.92% of the sample.

General findings and caveats noted by the study authors: Because the treated cohort was small and had just a single nonresponder, larger studies are needed to establish links between baseline CD8+ expansion and response. Unlike mouse skin, where gammadelta T cells dominate, normal human skin contains resident alphabeta T cells that get sequenced too, which complicates analysis of the scalp TCR repertoire. During tofacitinib treatment, many expanded lesional clones stuck around in both scalp and blood, and this persistence may partly explain why relapse happens after treatment is stopped. Lesional scalp, especially in alopecia totalis/universalis, showed higher clonality and more expanded CD8+ clones than normal scalp, suggesting antigenic drive. Tofacitinib significantly lowered scalp clonality and the number of expanded CD8+ clones among the top 100 scalp clones. Shared TCR sequences between patients were less evident than in mice, which may be partly attributable to HLA diversity in the patient population.

Counted from cysteine to phenylalanine, this CDR3 has 13 amino acids. Just CDR3 DNA is preserved here, 39 bases in frame from base 1. According to the germline V gene, CDR1 reads SQVTM and CDR2 reads ANQGSEA. The V end gives up 7 bases and the J end 5 bases, leaving 9 bases in the junction not matched to a gene. The sequence joins TRBV29-1 to TRBJ2-5; 8 nucleotides in the junction match TRBD2. The source of this sequence is a human donor with alopecia areata. The sample in question was CD4+ T cells sorted from blood, obtained at week 24, from a patient treated with tofacitinib. The CDR3 is CSAAGLVGETQYF. The bases read TGCAGCGCCGCGGGACTAGTGGGGGAGACCCAGTACTTC.